This T cell receptor (beta chain) was sequenced during a study of cytomegalovirus exposure and HLA in healthy donors. Study observations and caveats: A previous analysis found most TCR beta V segments productive roughly 90% or roughly 30% of the time. Across donors, presence/absence analyses took sequencing depth to be roughly uniform.

CDR3 size: 16 residues. Germline loops: CDR1 SGHDN, CDR2 FVKESK. Deletions cut 5 bases from V and 6 bases from J, with 17 bases between. 60 Vbeta and 13 Jbeta primers were used in PCR. Sequencing was performed with immunoSEQ multiplex PCR; in TCRdb, only in-frame clones are kept and a portion is missing. This table holds some 160,000 clones, over 70% found once. A word on this clone: Its antigen is as yet unknown.

Sequencing was carried out using PBMCs. The receptor was isolated from a man aged 40-50 years in good health and CMV-seronegative. V is TRBV14 and J is TRBJ1-6, with D possibly TRBD1 on 5 matching bases. The CDR3 DNA reads TGTGCCAGCAGCGAAGCGGCGCGGACACTTAATTCACCCCTCCACTTT. Its translation: CASSEAARTLNSPLHF. Using reference TRBV14 and TRBJ1-6 for the parts outside the CDR3, the full variable domain is EAGVTQFPSHSVIEKGQTVTLRCDPISGHDNLYWYRRVMGKEIKFLLHFVKESKQDESGMPNNRFLAERTGGTYSTLKVQPAELEDSGVYFCASSEAARTLNSPLHFGNGTRLTVT.